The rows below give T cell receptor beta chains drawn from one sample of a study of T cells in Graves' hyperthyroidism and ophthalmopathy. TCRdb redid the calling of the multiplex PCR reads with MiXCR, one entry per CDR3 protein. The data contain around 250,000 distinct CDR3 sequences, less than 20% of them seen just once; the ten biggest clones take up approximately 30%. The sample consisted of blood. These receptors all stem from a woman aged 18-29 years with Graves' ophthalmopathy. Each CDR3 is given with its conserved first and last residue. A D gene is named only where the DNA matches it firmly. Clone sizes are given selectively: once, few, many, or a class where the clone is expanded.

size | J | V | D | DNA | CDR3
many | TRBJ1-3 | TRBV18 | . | TGTGCCAGCTCACCCGGCGCAACTGGAAACACCATATATTTT | CASSPGATGNTIYF
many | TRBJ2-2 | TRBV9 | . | TGTGCCAGCAGCGTAGTTACGGGGAGGAACACCGGGGAGCTGTTTTTT | CASSVVTGRNTGELFF
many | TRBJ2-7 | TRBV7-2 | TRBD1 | TGTGCCAGCAGCCCGAAAGGGGGCCACGGCGAGCAGTACTTC | CASSPKGGHGEQYF
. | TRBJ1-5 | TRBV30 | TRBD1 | TGTGCCTGGAGTGACGGGACAGGGGGAAGTCGGCAGCCCCAGCATTTT | CAWSDGTGGSRQPQHF
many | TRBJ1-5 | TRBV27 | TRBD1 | TGTGCCAGCAGTCCCCGACAGGGTAATCAGCCCCAGCATTTT | CASSPRQGNQPQHF
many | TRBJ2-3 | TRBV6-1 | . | TGTGCCAGCAGAGAACAGGGTTTTATAACAGATACGCAGTATTTT | CASREQGFITDTQYF
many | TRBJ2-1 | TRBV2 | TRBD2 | TGTGCCAGCAGGACTAGCTTAGAGCAGTTCTTC | CASRTSLEQFF
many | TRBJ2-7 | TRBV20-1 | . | TGCAGTGCTAGATCATTACAGGCCTCCTACGAGCAGTACTTC | CSARSLQASYEQYF
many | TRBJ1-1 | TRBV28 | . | TGTGCCAGCATAGGGAACACTGAAGCTTTCTTT | CASIGNTEAFF
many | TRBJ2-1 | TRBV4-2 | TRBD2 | TGTGCCAGCAGCCCCTCGGGACTAGCGGGCTACAATGAGCAGTTCTTC | CASSPSGLAGYNEQFF
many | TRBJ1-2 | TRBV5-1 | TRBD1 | TGCGCCAGCAGCTCGGACAGGGGGCCCGCCTACACCTTC | CASSSDRGPAYTF
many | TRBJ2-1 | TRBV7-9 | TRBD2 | TGTGCCAGCAGCTTAGGGCTAGCGGGGACCAATGAGCAGTTCTTC | CASSLGLAGTNEQFF
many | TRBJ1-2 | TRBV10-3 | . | TGTGCCATCAGTGAGTCTCAGGGCTATGGCTACACCTTC | CAISESQGYGYTF
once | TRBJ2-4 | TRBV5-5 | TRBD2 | TGTGCCAGCAGCTTACTAGCGGGAGGGCGTGTAAACATTCAGTACTTC | CASSLLAGGRVNIQYF
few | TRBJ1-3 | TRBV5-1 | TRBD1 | TGCGCCAGCACGCTCACAGGGGTCATCTCTGGAAACACCATATATTTT | CASTLTGVISGNTIYF
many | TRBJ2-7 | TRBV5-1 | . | TGCGCCAGCAGCTTGTCTGGGGACGGAACCTACGAGCAGTACTTC | CASSLSGDGTYEQYF
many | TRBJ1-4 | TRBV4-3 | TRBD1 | TGCGCCAGCAGCCAAGGGAGGGGACAGAATGAAAAACTGTTTTTT | CASSQGRGQNEKLFF